The entry below describes one T cell receptor beta chain. The data were obtained in a study of blood T cell repertoires in COVID-19. CDR1 is SGHRS and CDR2 is YFSETQ in the germline V gene. This CDR3 spans 11 amino acids. V was trimmed by 1 base and J by 8 bases, leaving 4 bases between them. Libraries were prepared by immunoSEQ multiplex PCR; TCRdb keeps only in-frame clonotypes and omits some of them. The sample lists 150,000 to 200,000 clones, about 85% occurring once. This clonotype was obtained from a woman aged 70 to 79 with COVID-19, enrolled during active disease. The V and J genes are TRBV5-1 and TRBJ2-1; no clear D gene. Sequencing was done on a sample of peripheral blood. CDR3 nucleotides: TGCGCCAGCAGCTTGAGCTATGAGCAGTTCTTC. It specifies CASSLSYEQFF.